This TCR beta chain emerged from a study of CD8 T cells in Susac syndrome. The RNA input was roughly 0.45 to 1 ug, and it was reverse transcribed with random hexamers. TCRdb re-derived calls from the immunoSEQ multiplex PCR reads in MiXCR, one entry per CDR3 protein. The sample lists approximately 170,000 distinct CDR3 sequences; approximately 94% were seen once. The V end lost 6 bases, the J end lost 7 bases, and 13 bases lay between the germline ends. In germline, CDR1 is KGHSH, CDR2 LQKENI. The CDR3 totals 13 residues. The sample was CD4+ T cells from PBMCs. The sequence came from a human donor with multiple sclerosis. The genes are TRBV18 and TRBJ2-1, with D unclear. In DNA, the CDR3 is TGTGCCAGCTCCCTCCCTGGAGCGAATGAGCAGTTCTTC. It yields the protein CASSLPGANEQFF.